These T cell receptor beta chains were read from a single sample in a study of shared clonotypes between healthy human individuals. Measured with immunoSEQ multiplex PCR; TCRdb has only the in-frame clones, and not every one. The sample includes a few million clones, over 90% seen only once; the top ten take 0.39%. The sample was naive CD4+ T cells from PBMCs. These receptors were obtained from a man aged 18 to 30 in good health. Some clones in this sample may be carry-over from other donors' samples. CDR3s include the opening cysteine and the closing phenylalanine or tryptophan. Each record gives: V gene, D gene, J gene, clone size, CDR3 protein, CDR3 DNA. D genes are given only for firm matches. The size entry is marked missing in some rows and otherwise reads once, few, many or a size class.

>TRBV6-5|.|TRBJ1-1|few
CASSYGGVNTEAFF
TGTGCCAGCAGTTACGGGGGCGTGAACACTGAAGCTTTCTTT
>TRBV13|TRBD1|TRBJ1-2|.
CASSPRQGSYGYTF
TGTGCCAGCAGCCCGAGACAGGGATCCTATGGCTACACCTTC
>TRBV9|TRBD1|TRBJ1-1|once
CASSVEGASNTEAFF
TGTGCCAGCAGCGTAGAGGGGGCCTCGAACACTGAAGCTTTCTTT
>TRBV18|TRBD1|TRBJ1-2|.
CASSQGQGFNYGYTF
TGTGCCAGCTCACAGGGACAGGGTTTTAACTATGGCTACACCTTC
>TRBV4-3|TRBD1|TRBJ1-2|.
CASSQVAGTGGYTF
TGCGCCAGCAGCCAAGTCGCCGGGACAGGAGGCTACACCTTC
>TRBV7-3|TRBD1|TRBJ2-1|.
CASSATWDRGFGNEQFF
TGTGCCAGCAGCGCAACGTGGGACAGGGGTTTTGGGAATGAGCAGTTCTTC
>TRBV5-1|.|TRBJ2-2|few
CASSRENTGELFF
TGCGCCAGCAGCCGGGAGAACACCGGGGAGCTGTTTTTT
>TRBV6-5|TRBD1|TRBJ1-1|.
CASSYLRGRRAFF
TGTGCCAGCAGTTACCTCAGGGGGCGTAGAGCTTTCTTT
>TRBV27|TRBD2|TRBJ2-5|.
CASRGAVGGGPQETQYF
TGTGCCAGCAGAGGCGCGGTGGGGGGAGGGCCCCAAGAGACCCAGTACTTC
>TRBV6-1|.|TRBJ1-2|.
CASSEAFGGTYGYTF
TGTGCCAGCAGTGAAGCTTTCGGGGGAACTTATGGCTACACCTTC
>TRBV28|.|TRBJ1-2|.
CASSYGAGRWNGYTF
TGTGCCAGCAGTTACGGGGCAGGCCGTTGGAATGGCTACACCTTC
>TRBV21-1|.|TRBJ2-3|.
CASSKNRPSEFEDTQYF
TGTGCCAGCAGCAAAAATCGGCCTTCCGAATTCGAAGATACGCAGTATTTT
>TRBV5-1|TRBD2|TRBJ2-1|.
CASSPRTSFSYNEQFF
TGCGCCAGCAGCCCCCGGACTAGTTTTTCCTACAATGAGCAGTTCTTC
>TRBV4-1|.|TRBJ1-1|.
CASRDTTNTEAFF
TGCGCCAGCAGGGACACCACGAACACTGAAGCTTTCTTT
>TRBV7-2|TRBD1|TRBJ2-1|.
CASSLYHGTGGSYNEQFF
TGTGCCAGCAGCTTATACCACGGGACAGGAGGCTCCTACAATGAGCAGTTCTTC
>TRBV6-5|.|TRBJ2-2|.
CASSYLGTGELFF
TGTGCCAGCAGTTACTTGGGGACCGGGGAGCTGTTTTTT
>TRBV11-1|.|TRBJ2-7|once
CASSPSQDSSYEQYF
TGTGCCAGCAGCCCCTCCCAGGACAGCTCCTACGAGCAGTACTTC
>TRBV14|.|TRBJ1-2|.
CASSQEARRNYGYTF
TGTGCCAGCAGCCAAGAGGCCCGCAGAAACTATGGCTACACCTTC
>TRBV2|.|TRBJ1-5|.
CASSRDFNQPQHF
TGTGCCAGCAGCCGGGACTTCAATCAGCCCCAGCATTTT
>TRBV14|.|TRBJ2-7|.
CASSPDYEQYF
TGTGCCAGCAGCCCCGACTACGAGCAGTACTTC
>TRBV5-8|TRBD2|TRBJ2-7|.
CASRSSGSYEQYF
TGTGCCAGCAGATCTAGCGGGAGCTACGAGCAGTACTTC
>TRBV11-2|.|TRBJ2-5|.
CASSLIRDPQETQYF
TGTGCCAGCAGCCTTATCCGGGACCCTCAAGAGACCCAGTACTTC